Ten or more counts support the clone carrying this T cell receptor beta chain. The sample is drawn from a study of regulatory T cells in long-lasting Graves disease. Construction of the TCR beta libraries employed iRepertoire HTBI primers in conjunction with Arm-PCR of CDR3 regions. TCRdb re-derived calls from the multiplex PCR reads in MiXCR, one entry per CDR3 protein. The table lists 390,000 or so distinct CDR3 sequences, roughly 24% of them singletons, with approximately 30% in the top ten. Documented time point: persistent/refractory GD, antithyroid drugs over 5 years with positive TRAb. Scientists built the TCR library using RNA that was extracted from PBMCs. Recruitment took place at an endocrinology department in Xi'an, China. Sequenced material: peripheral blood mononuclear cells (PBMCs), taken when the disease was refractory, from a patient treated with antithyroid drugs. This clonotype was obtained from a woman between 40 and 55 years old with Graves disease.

The CDR3 loop is CASSEASGDQPQHF. Here the CDR3 DNA reads TGTGCCAGCAGTGAAGCGTCGGGTGATCAGCCCCAGCATTTT. The chain links TRBV2 to TRBJ1-5; D is unclear. Germline V gives CDR1 SNHLY, CDR2 FYNNEI. The V end was cut by 0 bases, the J end by 5 bases, with 8 bases between. CDR3 length: 14 amino acids.